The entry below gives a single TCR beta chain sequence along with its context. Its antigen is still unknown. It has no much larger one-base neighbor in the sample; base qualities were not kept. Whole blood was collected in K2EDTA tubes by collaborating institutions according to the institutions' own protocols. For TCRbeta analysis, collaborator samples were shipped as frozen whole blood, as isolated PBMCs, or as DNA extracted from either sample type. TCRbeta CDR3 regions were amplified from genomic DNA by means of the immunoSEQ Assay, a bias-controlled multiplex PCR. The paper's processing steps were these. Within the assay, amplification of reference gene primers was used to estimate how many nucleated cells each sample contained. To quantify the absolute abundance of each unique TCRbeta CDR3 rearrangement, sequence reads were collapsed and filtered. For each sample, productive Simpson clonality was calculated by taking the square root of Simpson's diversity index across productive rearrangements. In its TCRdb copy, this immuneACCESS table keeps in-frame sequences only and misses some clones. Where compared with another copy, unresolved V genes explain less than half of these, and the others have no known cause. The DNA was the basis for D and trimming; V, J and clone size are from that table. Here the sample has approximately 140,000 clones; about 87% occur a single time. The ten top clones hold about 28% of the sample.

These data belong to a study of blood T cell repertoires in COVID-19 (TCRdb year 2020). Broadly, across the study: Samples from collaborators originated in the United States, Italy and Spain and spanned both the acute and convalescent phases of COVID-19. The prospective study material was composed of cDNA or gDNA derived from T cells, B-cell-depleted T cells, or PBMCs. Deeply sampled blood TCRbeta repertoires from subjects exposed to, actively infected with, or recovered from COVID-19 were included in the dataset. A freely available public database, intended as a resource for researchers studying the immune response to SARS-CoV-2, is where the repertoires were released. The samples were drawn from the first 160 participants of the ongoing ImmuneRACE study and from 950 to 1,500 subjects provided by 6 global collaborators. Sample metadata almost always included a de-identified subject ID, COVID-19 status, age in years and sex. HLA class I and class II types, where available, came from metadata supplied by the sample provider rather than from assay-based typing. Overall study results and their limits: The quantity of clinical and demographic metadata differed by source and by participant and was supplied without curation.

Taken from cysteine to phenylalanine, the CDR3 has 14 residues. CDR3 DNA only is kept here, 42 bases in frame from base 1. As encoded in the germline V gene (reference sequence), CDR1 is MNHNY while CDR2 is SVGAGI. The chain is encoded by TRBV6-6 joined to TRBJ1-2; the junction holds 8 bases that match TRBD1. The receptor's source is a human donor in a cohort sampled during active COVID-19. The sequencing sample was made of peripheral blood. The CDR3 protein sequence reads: CVCRQGKGNYGYTF. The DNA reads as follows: TGTGTCTGTCGACAGGGGAAGGGAAACTATGGCTACACCTTC.